A selection of T cell receptor beta chains follows, all from one sample in a study of T-cell memory formation after mild COVID-19. Each CDR3 protein gets one entry after TCRdb re-called the 5' RACE reads with MiXCR. The top ten clones hold about an eighth of a sample with hundreds of thousands of distinct CDR3 sequences, about a fifth of them seen once. Sequencing was carried out using PBMCs or a T cell subset sorted from them (not recorded which). The receptors here all came from an adult woman who had mild COVID-19 (a few samples of this study predate the infection). Cell type and time point are not known. Both conserved end residues are part of each CDR3. A D gene is named only where the DNA matches it firmly. Clone size is not always given. Where it is, it says once, few, many or a class for expanded clones.

CDR3aa: CASSNSAGEKGYNEQFF
CDR3nt: TGTGCCAGCAGCAACTCAGCGGGAGAGAAGGGTTACAATGAGCAGTTCTTC
d_gene: TRBD2
j_gene: TRBJ2-1
v_gene: TRBV7-9
abundance: .

CDR3aa: CASSLGGGGNGYTF
CDR3nt: TGTGCCAGCAGCTTAGGCGGAGGGGGGAATGGCTACACCTTC
d_gene: .
j_gene: TRBJ1-2
v_gene: TRBV7-6
abundance: .

CDR3aa: CASRRLGTSHEQFF
CDR3nt: TGTGCCAGCAGGCGTCTGGGGACCTCCCATGAGCAGTTCTTC
d_gene: .
j_gene: TRBJ2-1
v_gene: TRBV12-3/TRBV12-4
abundance: .

CDR3aa: CASSVELAGGPNQETQYF
CDR3nt: TGTGCCAGCAGCGTAGAGCTAGCGGGAGGACCCAACCAAGAGACCCAGTACTTC
d_gene: TRBD2
j_gene: TRBJ2-5
v_gene: TRBV9
abundance: few

CDR3aa: CSVELPRDWNEQFF
CDR3nt: TGCAGCGTTGAACTTCCGCGGGACTGGAATGAGCAGTTCTTC
d_gene: .
j_gene: TRBJ2-1
v_gene: TRBV29-1
abundance: .

CDR3aa: CASSLARIQDTEAFF
CDR3nt: TGCGCCAGCAGCTTGGCGAGAATACAAGACACTGAAGCTTTCTTT
d_gene: .
j_gene: TRBJ1-1
v_gene: TRBV5-1
abundance: .

CDR3aa: CSARRQVYTDTQYF
CDR3nt: TGCAGCGCACGGCGGCAGGTTTACACAGATACGCAGTATTTT
d_gene: .
j_gene: TRBJ2-3
v_gene: TRBV20-1
abundance: few

CDR3aa: CASSQDHLAGGASYEQYF
CDR3nt: TGCGCCAGCAGCCAAGATCATCTAGCGGGAGGCGCTAGCTACGAGCAGTACTTC
d_gene: TRBD2
j_gene: TRBJ2-7
v_gene: TRBV4-3
abundance: few

CDR3aa: CASSITQGTAPSTDTQYF
CDR3nt: TGTGCCAGTAGTATTACCCAAGGGACAGCCCCTAGCACAGATACGCAGTATTTT
d_gene: TRBD1
j_gene: TRBJ2-3
v_gene: TRBV19
abundance: few

CDR3aa: CASSQGESTGELFF
CDR3nt: TGCGCCAGCAGCCAAGGGGAGAGCACCGGGGAGCTGTTTTTT
d_gene: .
j_gene: TRBJ2-2
v_gene: TRBV4-1
abundance: few

CDR3aa: CASSPLHSGQGNTGELFF
CDR3nt: TGTGCCAGCAGCCCCCTGCATTCTGGACAGGGGAACACCGGGGAGCTGTTTTTT
d_gene: TRBD1
j_gene: TRBJ2-2
v_gene: TRBV7-8
abundance: many

CDR3aa: CASSYGTSGDYEQYF
CDR3nt: TGTGCCAGCAGTTACGGGACTAGCGGGGATTACGAGCAGTACTTC
d_gene: TRBD2
j_gene: TRBJ2-7
v_gene: TRBV6-5
abundance: .

CDR3aa: CSVQTMTGGNQPQHF
CDR3nt: TGCAGCGTTCAGACCATGACAGGGGGCAATCAGCCCCAGCATTTT
d_gene: TRBD1
j_gene: TRBJ1-5
v_gene: TRBV29-1
abundance: few

CDR3aa: CASSFQTRLNEQFF
CDR3nt: TGTGCCAGCAGCTTTCAGACTAGGCTCAATGAGCAGTTCTTC
d_gene: .
j_gene: TRBJ2-1
v_gene: TRBV7-8
abundance: many

CDR3aa: CSARVSGREPEQFF
CDR3nt: TGCAGTGCTAGAGTGAGCGGGAGGGAACCTGAGCAGTTCTTC
d_gene: TRBD2
j_gene: TRBJ2-1
v_gene: TRBV20-1
abundance: .

CDR3aa: CASSAIGTSATYEQYF
CDR3nt: TGTGCCAGCAGCGCAATCGGGACTAGCGCTACCTACGAGCAGTACTTC
d_gene: TRBD2
j_gene: TRBJ2-7
v_gene: TRBV9
abundance: .

CDR3aa: CASSYASSGEETQYF
CDR3nt: TGTGCCAGCAGCTACGCATCTAGCGGGGAAGAGACCCAGTACTTC
d_gene: TRBD2
j_gene: TRBJ2-5
v_gene: TRBV5-6
abundance: .

CDR3aa: CASSHGSEQYF
CDR3nt: TGTGCCAGCAGCCACGGGAGCGAGCAGTACTTC
d_gene: .
j_gene: TRBJ2-7
v_gene: TRBV4-2
abundance: many

CDR3aa: CASSRTGGDSNQPQHF
CDR3nt: TGTGCCAGCAGCCGTACAGGGGGAGATAGCAATCAGCCCCAGCATTTT
d_gene: TRBD1
j_gene: TRBJ1-5
v_gene: TRBV11-2
abundance: .

CDR3aa: CARLLTTTNTGELFF
CDR3nt: TGCGCCAGGCTACTGACAACTACGAACACCGGGGAGCTGTTTTTT
d_gene: .
j_gene: TRBJ2-2
v_gene: TRBV5-1
abundance: .

CDR3aa: CSARKGVGDNEQFF
CDR3nt: TGCAGTGCTAGGAAAGGGGTGGGGGACAATGAGCAGTTCTTC
d_gene: .
j_gene: TRBJ2-1
v_gene: TRBV20-1
abundance: many

CDR3aa: CASSLGVGGQETQYF
CDR3nt: TGTGCCAGCAGTTTAGGCGTGGGGGGCCAAGAGACCCAGTACTTC
d_gene: .
j_gene: TRBJ2-5
v_gene: TRBV12-3/TRBV12-4
abundance: few

CDR3aa: CASSLGVAAQETQYF
CDR3nt: TGTGCCAGCAGTCTCGGGGTAGCGGCACAAGAGACCCAGTACTTC
d_gene: .
j_gene: TRBJ2-5
v_gene: TRBV27
abundance: few

CDR3aa: CATSNNRVSEQYF
CDR3nt: TGTGCCACCAGCAATAACAGGGTCTCCGAGCAGTACTTC
d_gene: .
j_gene: TRBJ2-7
v_gene: TRBV15
abundance: few

CDR3aa: CASSHWGITDTQYF
CDR3nt: TGTGCCAGCAGCCATTGGGGAATCACAGATACGCAGTATTTT
d_gene: .
j_gene: TRBJ2-3
v_gene: TRBV14
abundance: .

CDR3aa: CASSGQGATYNEQFF
CDR3nt: TGCGCCAGCAGTGGGCAGGGGGCCACCTACAATGAGCAGTTCTTC
d_gene: TRBD1
j_gene: TRBJ2-1
v_gene: TRBV5-1
abundance: few

CDR3aa: CASSQGGWGTDTQYF
CDR3nt: TGCGCCAGCAGTCAGGGTGGATGGGGCACAGATACGCAGTATTTT
d_gene: .
j_gene: TRBJ2-3
v_gene: TRBV23-1
abundance: .

CDR3aa: CSVRTGWGTEAFF
CDR3nt: TGCAGCGTCCGGACAGGGTGGGGCACTGAAGCTTTCTTT
d_gene: TRBD1
j_gene: TRBJ1-1
v_gene: TRBV29-1
abundance: .

CDR3aa: CASSYLHTLNTEAFF
CDR3nt: TGTGCCAGCAGTTACTTGCATACCTTGAACACTGAAGCTTTCTTT
d_gene: .
j_gene: TRBJ1-1
v_gene: TRBV6-6
abundance: .

CDR3aa: CASIDRDFPTDTQYF
CDR3nt: TGTGCCAGCATAGACAGGGACTTCCCCACAGATACGCAGTATTTT
d_gene: .
j_gene: TRBJ2-3
v_gene: TRBV6-1
abundance: .

CDR3aa: CATSRYTGLDTGELFF
CDR3nt: TGTGCCACCAGCAGATATACAGGGCTTGACACCGGGGAGCTGTTTTTT
d_gene: .
j_gene: TRBJ2-2
v_gene: TRBV15
abundance: .

CDR3aa: CASRTYGNEQYF
CDR3nt: TGTGCCAGCAGGACCTACGGTAACGAGCAGTACTTC
d_gene: .
j_gene: TRBJ2-7
v_gene: TRBV28
abundance: .

CDR3aa: CASSLQGSGGSYNEQFF
CDR3nt: TGCGCCAGCAGCTTACAGGGTAGCGGGGGCTCCTACAATGAGCAGTTCTTC
d_gene: TRBD2
j_gene: TRBJ2-1
v_gene: TRBV5-1
abundance: .

CDR3aa: CSVGENYSTDTQYF
CDR3nt: TGCAGCGTCGGAGAAAATTATAGCACAGATACGCAGTATTTT
d_gene: .
j_gene: TRBJ2-3
v_gene: TRBV29-1
abundance: .

CDR3aa: CASTPGRVAKNIQYF
CDR3nt: TGTGCCAGCACCCCCGGCCGGGTGGCCAAAAACATTCAGTACTTC
d_gene: .
j_gene: TRBJ2-4
v_gene: TRBV13
abundance: .

CDR3aa: CASSQEPRALISGEQYF
CDR3nt: TGCGCCAGCAGCCAAGAACCGAGGGCTCTAATATCGGGGGAGCAGTACTTC
d_gene: .
j_gene: TRBJ2-7
v_gene: TRBV4-3
abundance: .

CDR3aa: CASSEAATRWGYYGYTF
CDR3nt: TGTGCCAGCAGTGAAGCGGCCACACGATGGGGTTACTATGGCTACACCTTC
d_gene: .
j_gene: TRBJ1-2
v_gene: TRBV6-1
abundance: few

CDR3aa: CASSSGSGGIGELFF
CDR3nt: TGTGCCAGCAGTTCTGGGTCGGGAGGCATCGGGGAGCTGTTTTTT
d_gene: TRBD2
j_gene: TRBJ2-2
v_gene: TRBV12-3/TRBV12-4
abundance: few

CDR3aa: CASSEDGESTEAFF
CDR3nt: TGTGCCAGCAGTGAAGATGGGGAGTCCACTGAAGCTTTCTTT
d_gene: .
j_gene: TRBJ1-1
v_gene: TRBV6-1
abundance: many

CDR3aa: CSAGVATYEQYF
CDR3nt: TGCAGTGCTGGGGTAGCCACCTACGAGCAGTACTTC
d_gene: .
j_gene: TRBJ2-7
v_gene: TRBV20-1
abundance: .